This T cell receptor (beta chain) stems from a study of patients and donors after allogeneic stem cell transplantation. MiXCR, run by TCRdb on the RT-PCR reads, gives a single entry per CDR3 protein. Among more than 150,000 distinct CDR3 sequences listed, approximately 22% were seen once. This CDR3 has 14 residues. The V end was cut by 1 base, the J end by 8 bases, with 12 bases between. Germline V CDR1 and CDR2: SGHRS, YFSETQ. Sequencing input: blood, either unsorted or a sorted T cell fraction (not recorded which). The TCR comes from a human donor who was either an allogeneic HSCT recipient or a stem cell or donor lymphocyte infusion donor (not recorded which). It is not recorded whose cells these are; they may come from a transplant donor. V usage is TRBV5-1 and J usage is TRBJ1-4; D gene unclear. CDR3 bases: TGCGCCAGCAGCTTGACGGTCCCTGTCGAAAAACTGTTTTTT. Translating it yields CASSLTVPVEKLFF.